Detailed here is one T cell receptor (beta chain). As yet, its antigen is unknown. CD4+ cells were split into CD45RA+ naive and CD45RA-negative memory subsets. This CDR3 has 13 amino acids. Trimming left V 1 base short and J 8 bases short, with 12 bases between. Germline CDR1 is SGHNT and CDR2 is YYREEE (reference sequence). This sample is drawn from a study of shared clonotypes between healthy human individuals. Every subset's genomic DNA went evenly onto several immunoSEQ plates. Some 30,000 T cell genomes, or around 0.2 ug DNA, went into the sorted-subset replicate PCRs. This table comes from immunoSEQ multiplex PCR, and its TCRdb copy is limited to in-frame clones, with some not included. The table shows some 2,000,000 clones, with more than 90% occurring only once. Study observations and caveats: The sole specimen, blood, was sampled, and tissue repertoires likely differ.

The TCR originated in a man aged 18 to 29 in good health. Sequencing used naive CD4+ T cells sorted from blood. Subset specified: CD45RA+ positively selected. This rearrangement joins TRBV5-4 to TRBJ1-2; perhaps TRBD1 as D (6 bases). The CDR3 DNA reads TGTGCCAGCAGCTTGACGGGGGCGGGAGGCTACACCTTC. It encodes CASSLTGAGGYTF.